The 28 T cell receptor beta chains listed next were all sequenced from one sample in a study of prognosis after radiotherapy for stage I lung cancer. The TCR beta CDR3 region was amplified from genomic DNA, with two rounds of multiplex PCR being used for the amplification. Gene-specific TRBV and TRBJ primers were used in PCR round one. TCRdb passed the multiplex PCR reads through MiXCR, listing each CDR3 protein once. The sample includes approximately 13,000 distinct CDR3 sequences, roughly 29% of them seen just once. The source was PBMCs, collected before or after stereotactic body radiation therapy (not recorded which). Receptors were obtained from a donor aged 50 or older with non-small cell lung cancer.

This clonotype occurred many times. V is TRBV20-1 and J is TRBJ1-2, with 9 bases matching TRBD1. This CDR3 is 15 amino acids long. Germline assignment: CDR1 DFQATT and CDR2 SNEGSKA (reference sequence). J gave up 4 bases and V 6 bases, and 12 bases lay outside the gene matches. CDR3 sequence (DNA): TGCAGTGCCAAAGGCCCACAGGGGGCCGGCTATGGCTACACCTTC. Its protein is CSAKGPQGAGYGYTF.

With respect to this clonotype: A read error likely explains this, since a far larger clone differs by one base. The V and J genes are TRBV7-3 and TRBJ2-2; 8 bases match TRBD2. V trimming: 2 bases; J trimming: 5 bases; junction bases outside the gene matches: 7. From germline, CDR1 is SGHTA and CDR2 FQGTGA. This CDR3 contains 16 residues. As DNA, the CDR3 is TGTGCCAGCAGCTTAGTAGCGGGATACGGTACCGGGGAGCTGTTTTTT. Encoded protein: CASSLVAGYGTGELFF.

This clonotype has a count of ten or more. This chain uses TRBV5-5 with TRBJ1-5; D possibly corresponds to TRBD1 (6 bases). V shed 2 bases and J shed 4 bases, with 10 bases lying between them. The V gene's germline CDR1 is SGHKS and CDR2 YYEKEE (reference sequence). The length of the CDR3 is 14 residues. DNA for the CDR3: TGTGCCAGCAGCTTTGCCGGACAGAATCAGCCCCAGCATTTT. Its translation is CASSFAGQNQPQHF.

About this clonotype itself: A far more abundant clone sits one base away, making this likely a read error. In DNA form, the CDR3 reads TGTGCCAGCAGCCACTCTTTACTAGAGGGGGATTCCTACGAGCAGTACTTC. Its protein is CASSHSLLEGDSYEQYF. V usage is TRBV7-3 and J usage is TRBJ2-7; D perhaps matches TRBD1 (6 bases). Trimming stripped 5 bases from V and 1 base from J, with 21 bases between. Germline-derived CDR1 and CDR2 are SGHTA and FQGTGA. CDR3 length: 17 amino acids.

Remarks on this clonotype: The junction shows a germline mismatch at one end, possibly a read error. This chain connects TRBV28 to TRBJ1-2, with unresolved D. The length of the CDR3 is 14 residues. Germline V gene lookup returns CDR1 MDHEN and CDR2 SYDVKM. Written as DNA, the CDR3 is TGTGCCAGCAGTTTTGGGCAAGCTCACCATGGCTACAACTTC. It codes for CASSFGQAHHGYNF.

Worth noting for this clonotype: The junction shows a germline mismatch at one end, possibly a read error. The V and J genes are TRBV10-2 and TRBJ2-7, with 7 positions matching TRBD1. CDR1 and CDR2 from the germline V gene are WSHSY and SAAADI. The CDR3 consists of 20 residues. CDR3 sequence: CASSEFPNLQGLPIISEQCF. As DNA, the CDR3 is TGCGCCAGTAGTGAGTTTCCTAACCTACAGGGGCTCCCCATTATAAGCGAGCAGTGCTTC.

In its sample, this clonotype was seen many times. The chain has TRBV5-1 and TRBJ2-7; unclear D gene. CDR3 length equals 13 residues. V lost 6 bases and J 7 bases, leaving 17 bases between the germline ends. Per germline, CDR1 SGHRS and CDR2 YFSETQ. The CDR3 loop reads CASTENPLGEQYF. CDR3 coding DNA: TGCGCCAGCACCGAAAACCCCCTCGGGGAGCAGTACTTC.

This clonotype turned up a few times. A read error is likely here: a far larger clone is one base away. The V and J genes are TRBV6-2 or TRBV6-3 and TRBJ2-7; D might be TRBD1 or TRBD2, each matching 5 bases. Germline values: CDR1 MNHEY, CDR2 SVGEGT. The CDR3 is 16 amino acids. Trimming removed 5 bases at V and 5 bases at J, with 22 bases between. The CDR3 here is CASSPQRSGHLNEQYF. The CDR3 DNA reads as TGTGCCAGCAGTCCACAGCGGTCAGGGCATCTTAACGAGCAGTACTTC.

This clonotype showed up many times. This chain uses TRBV7-9 with TRBJ2-1; no firm D call. CDR1 is SEHNR and CDR2 is FQNEAQ in the germline V gene (reference sequence). V lost 4 bases to trimming and J lost 8 bases, with 6 bases between them. The CDR3 spans 11 residues. As DNA, the CDR3 is TGTGCCAGCAGCTCGCGTTATGAGCAGTTCTTC. Encoded protein: CASSSRYEQFF.

This clonotype has ten or more counts. The rearrangement links TRBV6-1 to TRBJ2-4; possible D gene TRBD2, 6 bases. Trimming removed 4 bases at V and 5 bases at J, with 12 bases between. CDR1 MNHNS and CDR2 SASEGT come from the germline V gene. The CDR3 has 14 amino acids. The CDR3 reads CASSASQRENIQYF. The CDR3 DNA follows: TGTGCCAGCAGTGCTTCTCAGCGGGAAAACATTCAGTACTTC.

In this sample, this clonotype is large (0.1 to 1%). The chain is built from TRBV18 and TRBJ2-1, with unresolved D. From germline, CDR1 is KGHSH and CDR2 LQKENI. The CDR3 is 13 residues long. Trimming removed 1 base from V and 6 bases from J, with 7 bases in between. CDR3 in amino acids: CASSPLDGNEQFF. CDR3 DNA: TGTGCCAGCTCACCACTCGATGGCAATGAGCAGTTCTTC.

In its sample, this clonotype was seen many times. This chain uses TRBV11-2 with TRBJ2-1; no clear D. The CDR3 sequence is 15 residues long. Trimming pared 7 bases from V and 5 bases from J, leaving 18 bases between. Germline V lookup: CDR1 SGHAT, CDR2 FQNNGV. In DNA form, the CDR3 reads TGTGCCAGCAACGGATGGGGTGGCGGACACAATGAGCAGTTCTTC. This translates into CASNGWGGGHNEQFF.

This clonotype was observed many times. The V call is TRBV29-1, the J call TRBJ2-2, with TRBD1 as a possible D gene (5 bases). This CDR3 is 12 amino acids long. With 7 bases removed from V and 1 base from J, the gap between germline ends came to 7 bases. The V gene's germline CDR1 is SQVTM and CDR2 ANQGSEA. CDR3 in amino acids: CSARENTGELFF. For the CDR3, the DNA is TGCAGCGCCAGGGAGAACACCGGGGAGCTGTTTTTT.

This clonotype was seen repeatedly, ten times or more. This chain joins TRBV28 and TRBJ2-5; D might be TRBD1 (5 bases). Deletions cut 6 bases from V and 2 bases from J, with 10 bases between. The CDR3 contains 13 residues. The V gene's germline CDR1 is MDHEN and CDR2 SYDVKM. The CDR3 DNA sequence: TGTGCCAGCAGAGGGGTGGTTCAAGAGACCCAGTACTTC. Amino acid sequence: CASRGVVQETQYF.

This clonotype is deemed medium-sized (0.01 to 0.1%). This chain links TRBV2 with TRBJ1-1, with D unclear. The CDR3 length is 16 residues. CDR1 and CDR2 (germline): SNHLY, FYNNEI. The V gene lost 2 bases and the J gene lost 0 bases, with 13 bases spanning the gap. In nucleotides, the CDR3 is TGTGCCAGCAGTGAAATAGGTATGCTGATGAACACTGAAGCTTTCTTT. Translated, it gives CASSEIGMLMNTEAFF.

This clonotype was counted at least ten times. The chain combines TRBV28 with TRBJ2-1; TRBD1 aligns across 9 bases. Unmatched junction bases numbered 7, after V lost 5 bases and J lost 5 bases. Germline loops: CDR1 MDHEN, CDR2 SYDVKM. The CDR3 is 15 residues long. CDR3 amino acids: CASSRGTGRHNEQFF. Here the CDR3 DNA reads TGTGCCAGCAGTCGCGGGACAGGGCGGCACAATGAGCAGTTCTTC.

This clonotype was picked up many times. The chain employs TRBV9 and TRBJ1-3; TRBD1 is a possible D gene (5 bases). Germline values: CDR1 SGDLS, CDR2 YYNGEE. There are 14 residues in the CDR3. V lost 3 bases, J lost 4 bases, and 11 bases lay in between. The CDR3 region is CASSGTGLGNTIYF. The CDR3 DNA reads as TGTGCCAGCAGCGGTACAGGTTTGGGAAACACCATATATTTT.

This clonotype occurred many times. The CDR3 protein is CASSLGSSGSIPPYEQYF. The CDR3 DNA reads TGTGCCAGCAGTTTAGGGTCTAGCGGGAGTATTCCACCCTACGAGCAGTACTTC. This chain uses TRBV27 with TRBJ2-7, with 10 bases lining up with TRBD2. Germline V lookup: CDR1 MNHEY, CDR2 SMNVEV (reference sequence). CDR3 size: 18 residues. With V trimmed by 2 bases and J by 2 bases, 12 bases remained unmatched.

This clonotype came up many times. This sequence joins TRBV6-1 and TRBJ2-7; TRBD2 is a possible D gene (5 bases). Germline CDR1 reads MNHNS; CDR2 reads SASEGT. V dropped 11 bases and J dropped 1 base, with 18 bases sitting between them. The CDR3 totals 14 residues. In nucleotides, the CDR3 is TGTGCCTCCCACGGACGGAGAGGGTCCTACGAGCAGTACTTC. Amino acids: CASHGRRGSYEQYF.

This clonotype was recorded many times. The V and J genes are TRBV3-1 and TRBJ1-6; 9 bases are shared with TRBD1. J was trimmed by 10 bases and V by 4 bases; bases with no gene match: 11. The germline V gene has CDR1 LGHDT and CDR2 YNNKEL (reference sequence). The CDR3 covers 16 residues. CDR3: CASSRLQGAAGSPLHF. The DNA of the CDR3 is TGTGCCAGCAGCCGGTTACAGGGGGCCGCAGGGTCACCCCTCCACTTT.

Concerning this clonotype: A far larger clone lies a single base away; this is likely a read error. V is TRBV5-1 and J is TRBJ2-5; a possible D gene is TRBD2 (5 bases). TRBJ2-1 matches the DNA end more closely, so the J call is doubtful. The CDR3 is made up of 15 amino acids. CDR1 and CDR2 (germline): SGHRS, YFSETQ. CDR3 nucleotide sequence: TGCGCCATCAGCTTGGCCGGGGATACCTACAATGAGCAGTTCTTC. As protein: CAISLAGDTYNEQFF.

This clonotype is labeled medium-sized. The genes are TRBV9 and TRBJ1-2, with D perhaps matching TRBD1 (5 bases). Trimming shortened V by 0 bases and J by 4 bases, and 7 bases separated the two germline ends. The CDR3 is 13 amino acids. Germline V gene data show CDR1 as SGDLS and CDR2 as YYNGEE. CDR3 DNA: TGTGCCAGCAGCGTAGACAGGAGCTATGGCTACACCTTC. The encoded protein is CASSVDRSYGYTF.

This clonotype appeared many times. This chain joins TRBV19 and TRBJ1-2; 11 bases are a match to TRBD1. The CDR3 is 16 residues long. Germline V gene lookup returns CDR1 LNHDA and CDR2 SQIVND (reference sequence). The V gene end was trimmed by 6 bases and the J gene end by 3 bases; junction bases not matched to a gene: 9. CDR3 residues: CASRMGTGGRDYGYTF. The CDR3 nucleotides read TGTGCCAGTAGGATGGGGACAGGGGGTCGAGACTATGGCTACACCTTC. The whole variable domain, filled in from reference TRBV19 and TRBJ1-2, reads DGGITQSPKYLFRKEGQNVTLSCEQNLNHDAMYWYRQDPGQGLRLIYYSQIVNDFQKGDIAEGYSVSREKKESFPLTVTSAQKNPTAFYLCASRMGTGGRDYGYTFGSGTRLTVV.

In this sample, this clonotype turned up many times. CDR3 sequence (DNA): TGTGCCAGCAACGGGATCCTTAGCACAGATACGCAGTATTTT. Amino acid sequence: CASNGILSTDTQYF. The chain links TRBV25-1 to TRBJ2-3, with D perhaps matching TRBD2 (5 bases). The CDR3 totals 14 residues. From germline, CDR1 is MGHDK and CDR2 SYGVNS. Trimming shortened V by 7 bases and J by 0 bases, and 11 bases separated the two germline ends.

This clonotype was counted ten times or more. This chain links TRBV20-1 with TRBJ2-7, with 12 bases lining up with TRBD1. From germline, CDR1 is DFQATT and CDR2 SNEGSKA (reference sequence). CDR3 length equals 16 residues. V lost 3 bases, J lost 2 bases, and 8 bases stayed unmatched. CDR3 DNA: TGCAGTGCTAGGGCAGGCGGGACAGGGGGCCCCTACGAGCAGTACTTC. Translated, it gives CSARAGGTGGPYEQYF.

This clonotype was seen at least ten times. The chain is built from TRBV11-3 and TRBJ2-5, with D tentatively TRBD1 (5 bases). The germline V gene encodes CDR1 SGHNT and CDR2 YENEEA. The CDR3 extends over 15 amino acids. V lost 1 base and J 5 bases, leaving 14 bases between the germline ends. CDR3 amino acids: CASSLGQGRGETQYF. The CDR3 DNA sequence: TGTGCCAGCAGCTTAGGGCAGGGTCGAGGCGAGACCCAGTACTTC.

There are many counts of this clonotype. This rearrangement joins TRBV5-4 to TRBJ2-3; the D call may be TRBD1 or TRBD2 (5 bases each). Between the trimmed V and J ends, which lost 2 bases and 4 bases, there was a span of 14 bases. The CDR3 loop spans 15 amino acids. The germline V gene encodes CDR1 SGHNT and CDR2 YYREEE (reference sequence). The chain's CDR3 is CASSFSGTFADTQYF. CDR3 DNA: TGTGCCAGCAGCTTTTCCGGGACCTTTGCAGATACGCAGTATTTT.

On this clonotype: A far more abundant clone sits one base away, making this likely a read error. As the CDR3 is not closed by the conserved phenylalanine or tryptophan, this likely results from a read error. The V call is TRBV7-3, the J call TRBJ2-1; D is possibly TRBD2 (5 bases). The CDR3 consists of 14 residues. The V gene's germline CDR1 is SGHTA and CDR2 FQGTGA. The CDR3 sequence: CASSPSRDYNEQFS. CDR3 sequence (DNA): TGTGCTAGCAGTCCAAGTCGGGACTACAATGAGCAGTTCTCC.